One sample yielded the 19 T cell receptor beta chains listed below, sequenced in a study of T cells after yellow fever vaccination. A single record per CDR3 protein comes from TCRdb applying MiXCR to the 5' RACE reads. The sample holds hundreds of thousands of distinct CDR3 sequences; over 9% are singletons and the top ten take about 15%. Sequenced here: PBMCs, sampled on the day of the yellow fever booster vaccination. The receptors derive from a man aged 25-40 years who received the YFV17D yellow fever vaccine.

This clonotype came up a few times. The chain is built from TRBV15 and TRBJ2-7; D may match TRBD1 or TRBD2 (6 bases each). Germline values: CDR1 LNHNV, CDR2 YYDKDF (reference sequence). V gave up 3 bases and J gave up 11 bases, with 14 bases separating them. The CDR3 covers 12 residues. CDR3 region: CATSRPEGGEYF. In DNA, the CDR3 is TGTGCCACCAGCAGGCCTGAGGGGGGCGAGTACTTC.

This chain connects TRBV18 to TRBJ2-5; D perhaps matches TRBD1 (6 bases). Germline V gene data show CDR1 as KGHSH and CDR2 as LQKENI. The CDR3 loop spans 14 amino acids. V lost 2 bases, J lost 5 bases, and 12 bases lay in between. The CDR3: CASSPEQGMETQYF. The CDR3 DNA follows: TGTGCCAGCTCACCAGAACAGGGTATGGAGACCCAGTACTTC. The variable domain in full, with the rest retrieved from reference TRBV18 and TRBJ2-5, is NAGVMQNPRHLVRRRGQEARLRCSPMKGHSHVYWYRQLPEEGLKFMVYLQKENIIDESGMPKERFSAEFPKEGPSILRIQQVVRGDSAAYFCASSPEQGMETQYFGPGTRLLVL.

The chain links TRBV6-5 to TRBJ1-1, with D possibly matching TRBD1 (6 bases). The CDR3 loop spans 12 amino acids. V lost 2 bases, J lost 7 bases, and 8 bases lay in between. The germline CDR1 and CDR2 sequences are MNHEY and SVGAGI. The CDR3 nucleotides are TGTGCCAGCAGTTACGCGGACAGTGAAGCTTTCTTT. Translating it yields CASSYADSEAFF.

The table lists this clonotype with a count of one. The chain joins TRBV20-1 to TRBJ2-2, with 14 bases matching TRBD2. CDR1 and CDR2 (germline): DFQATT, SNEGSKA (reference sequence). This CDR3 has 18 residues. The V gene end was trimmed by 2 bases and the J gene end by 5 bases; junction bases not matched to a gene: 10. This CDR3 is CSARQMGTSGRLTGELFF. The CDR3 DNA sequence: TGCAGTGCTAGACAAATGGGGACTAGCGGGAGACTGACCGGGGAGCTGTTTTTT.

A few counts support this clonotype. CDR3 bases: TGCAGTGCTATTAGCGGGAGTGGGGGCAATGAGCAGTTCTTC. It yields the protein CSAISGSGGNEQFF. This chain links TRBV20-1 with TRBJ2-1; 9 bases match TRBD2. The ends lost 4 bases at V and 6 bases at J; junction bases unmatched: 7. This CDR3 contains 14 residues. The germline gives CDR1 DFQATT, CDR2 SNEGSKA (reference sequence).

This clonotype was seen more than once but under ten times. V is TRBV6-1 and J is TRBJ1-2, with TRBD1 matching 9 bases. V gave up 6 bases and J gave up 6 bases; unmatched junction bases: 5. This CDR3 has 13 residues. The germline CDR1 and CDR2 sequences are MNHNS and SASEGT. The CDR3 reads CASRRQGENGYTF. CDR3 nucleotides: TGTGCCAGCAGGCGACAGGGGGAAAATGGCTACACCTTC.

The genes are TRBV6-2 or TRBV6-3 and TRBJ2-7; perhaps TRBD2 as D (6 bases). CDR3 length equals 16 residues. The V gene's germline CDR1 is MNHEY and CDR2 SVGEGT. The V end lost 6 bases, the J end lost 3 bases, and 21 bases lay between the germline ends. The CDR3 coding sequence is TGTGCCAGCAGAAAATCCCCAGGCGGGATACTCTACGAGCAGTACTTC. Amino acid sequence: CASRKSPGGILYEQYF.

This clonotype was counted a few times. The chain is built from TRBV28 and TRBJ2-7; 7 positions agree with TRBD1. J lost 5 bases, V lost 8 bases, and 9 bases had no gene match. The CDR3 runs to 13 residues. Germline V lookup: CDR1 MDHEN, CDR2 SYDVKM. The DNA of the CDR3 is TGTGCCAGCTCGAGGGGGCGCGAGGACGAGCAGTACTTC. Its translation: CASSRGREDEQYF.

The chain employs TRBV25-1 and TRBJ1-4; D might be TRBD1 (5 bases). Trimming stripped 7 bases from V and 8 bases from J, with 14 bases between. This CDR3 has 13 amino acids. The germline CDR1 and CDR2 sequences are MGHDK and SYGVNS. The CDR3 loop is CASTPGLGEKLFF. The CDR3 region has the DNA TGTGCCAGCACTCCAGGGCTGGGCGAAAAACTGTTTTTT.

This clonotype was counted between two and nine times. V is TRBV20-1 and J is TRBJ2-7; D is unresolved. The germline gives CDR1 DFQATT, CDR2 SNEGSKA (reference sequence). This CDR3 is built from 11 residues. DNA for the CDR3: TGCAGCCAGGTAGCTGGGGACGAGCAGTACTTC. Amino acid sequence: CSQVAGDEQYF.

The sample holds a few counts of this clonotype. The chain carries TRBV6-1 and TRBJ2-1; D is uncertain. V lost 4 bases and J lost 7, with 2 bases in between. Looked up from germline, CDR1 is MNHNS and CDR2 is SASEGT. CDR3 length: 10 amino acids. The CDR3 sequence is CASSVNEQFF. The CDR3 bases are TGTGCCAGCAGTGTTAATGAGCAGTTCTTC.

This clonotype showed up just a few times. V usage is TRBV3-1 and J usage is TRBJ2-1, with 8 bases identical to TRBD2. The CDR3 sequence is 13 residues long. Trimming removed 4 bases from V and 9 bases from J; junction bases left unmatched: 5. The germline V gene encodes CDR1 LGHDT and CDR2 YNNKEL (reference sequence). The DNA of the CDR3 is TGTGCCAGCAGCCCTGGACTAGCAATTGAGCAGTTCTTC. This encodes CASSPGLAIEQFF.

This clonotype was observed a few times. The rearrangement links TRBV20-1 to TRBJ2-3; 7 positions match TRBD2. Germline CDR1 and CDR2: DFQATT and SNEGSKA (reference sequence). The CDR3 spans 16 residues. With 3 bases clipped from V and 4 bases from J, the junction kept 13 bases outside the gene matches. Here the CDR3 DNA reads TGCAGTGCTAGCCCTCTTGGGGCGGGAGTGGCAGATACGCAGTATTTT. It translates to CSASPLGAGVADTQYF.

This clonotype came up many times. The V gene is TRBV18, the J gene TRBJ2-1; 9 bases agree with TRBD1. The CDR3 length is 13 residues. CDR1 is KGHSH, CDR2 LQKENI, per germline. After removal of 4 bases from V and 5 bases from J, the junction contained 0 bases not matched to a gene. DNA for the CDR3: TGTGCCAGCTCACGGGACAGGGACAATGAGCAGTTCTTC. This gives the protein CASSRDRDNEQFF.

This clonotype was seen a handful of times. The CDR3 DNA reads TGTGCCAGCAGCGGCTCTGGGCCCATTCAGTACTTC. Protein product: CASSGSGPIQYF. This chain uses TRBV7-2 with TRBJ2-4; D call uncertain. Looked up from germline, CDR1 is SGHTA and CDR2 is FQGNSA. The CDR3 extends over 12 amino acids. V shed 5 bases and J shed 9 bases, with 11 bases lying between them.

The chain links TRBV2 to TRBJ2-6; 8 bases line up with TRBD1. The CDR3 length is 18 residues. The J segment lost 4 bases and the V segment lost 7 bases, leaving 15 bases of the junction unmatched. In germline, CDR1 is SNHLY, CDR2 FYNNEI. The CDR3 here is CASIPRTGIRAGANVLTF. The CDR3 region has the DNA TGTGCCAGCATCCCCCGGACAGGGATCAGGGCCGGGGCCAACGTCCTGACTTTC.

This rearrangement joins TRBV5-1 to TRBJ2-1; D uncertain. From germline, CDR1 is SGHRS and CDR2 YFSETQ. Deletions cut 0 bases from V and 9 bases from J, with 7 bases between. The CDR3 runs to 12 residues. CDR3 sequence: CASSLEETEQFF. The CDR3, as DNA: TGCGCCAGCAGCTTGGAAGAAACTGAGCAGTTCTTC.

This clonotype was seen more than once but under ten times. The chain is built from TRBV6-2 or TRBV6-3 and TRBJ2-7; D is unclear. The CDR3 has 16 residues. Germline CDR1 is MNHEY and CDR2 is SVGEGT. V was shortened by 5 bases and J by 3 bases, with 20 bases between the two germline ends. In DNA form, the CDR3 reads TGTGCCAGCAGTCCCTATCGTAGCCGGACCGACTACGAGCAGTACTTC. Protein sequence: CASSPYRSRTDYEQYF.

This clonotype was observed a handful of times. This rearrangement joins TRBV20-1 to TRBJ1-2, with 8 nucleotides matching TRBD1. Germline CDR1 reads DFQATT; CDR2 reads SNEGSKA (reference sequence). The CDR3 covers 12 residues. V was pared by 5 bases and J by 7 bases, with 6 bases of the junction left unmatched. This chain's CDR3 is CSAPQGARGYTF. CDR3 DNA: TGCAGTGCTCCTCAGGGGGCCCGTGGCTACACCTTC.